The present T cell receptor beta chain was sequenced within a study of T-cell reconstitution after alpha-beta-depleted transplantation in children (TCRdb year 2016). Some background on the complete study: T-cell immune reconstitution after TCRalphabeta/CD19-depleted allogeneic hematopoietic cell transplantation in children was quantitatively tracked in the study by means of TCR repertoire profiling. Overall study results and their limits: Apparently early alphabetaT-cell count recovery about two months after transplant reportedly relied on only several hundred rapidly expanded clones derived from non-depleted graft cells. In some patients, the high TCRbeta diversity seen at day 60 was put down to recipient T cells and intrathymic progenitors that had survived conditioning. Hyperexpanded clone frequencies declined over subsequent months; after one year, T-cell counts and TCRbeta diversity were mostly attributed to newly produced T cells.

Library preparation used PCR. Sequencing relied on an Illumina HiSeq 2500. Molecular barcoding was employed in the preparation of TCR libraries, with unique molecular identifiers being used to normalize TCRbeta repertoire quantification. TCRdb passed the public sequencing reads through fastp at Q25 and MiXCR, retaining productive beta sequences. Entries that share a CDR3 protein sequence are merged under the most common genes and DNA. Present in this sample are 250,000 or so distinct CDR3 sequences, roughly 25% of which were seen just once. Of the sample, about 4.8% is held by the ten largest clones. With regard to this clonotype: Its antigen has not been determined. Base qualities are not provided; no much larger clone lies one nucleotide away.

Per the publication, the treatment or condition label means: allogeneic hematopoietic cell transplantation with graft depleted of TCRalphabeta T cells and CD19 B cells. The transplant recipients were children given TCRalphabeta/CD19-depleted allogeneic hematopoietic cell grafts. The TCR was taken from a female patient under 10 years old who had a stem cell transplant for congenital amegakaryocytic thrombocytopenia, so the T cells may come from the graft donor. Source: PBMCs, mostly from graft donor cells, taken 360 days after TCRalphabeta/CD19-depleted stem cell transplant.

The DNA reads TGTGCCTGGAAAGGGACTAGCGGGAGTGGCAGTGAGCAGTTCTTC. It is translated as CAWKGTSGSGSEQFF. Recombination connected TRBV30 to TRBJ2-1; 14 bases in the junction line up with TRBD2. Based on the germline V gene (reference sequence), the CDR1 and CDR2 sequences are GTSNPN and SVGIG. The CDR3, cysteine through phenylalanine, is 15 amino acids long. Only CDR3 DNA remains: 45 bases, in frame from the first base. Clipping removes 4 bases from V and 9 bases from J, with 8 as the unmatched junction base count.